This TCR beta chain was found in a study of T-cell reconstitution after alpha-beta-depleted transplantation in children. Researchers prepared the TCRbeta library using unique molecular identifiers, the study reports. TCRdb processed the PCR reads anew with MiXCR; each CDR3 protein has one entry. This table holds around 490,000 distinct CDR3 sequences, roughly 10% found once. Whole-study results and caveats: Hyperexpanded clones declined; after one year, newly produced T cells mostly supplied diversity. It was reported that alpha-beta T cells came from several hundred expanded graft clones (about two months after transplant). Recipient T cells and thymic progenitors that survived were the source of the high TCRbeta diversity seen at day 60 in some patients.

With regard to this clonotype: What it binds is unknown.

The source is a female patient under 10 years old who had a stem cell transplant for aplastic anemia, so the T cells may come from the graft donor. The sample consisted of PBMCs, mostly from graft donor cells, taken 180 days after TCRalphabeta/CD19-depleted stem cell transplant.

For the CDR3, the DNA is TGTGCCAGCAGCTTACCGAGGCTCCCGGGACTAGCGGGAGAGGGGGAGCTGTTTTTT. Translation: CASSLPRLPGLAGEGELFF. The V gene is TRBV7-2, the J gene TRBJ2-2; 14 bases are a match to TRBD2. CDR1 is SGHTA, CDR2 FQGNSA, per germline. The CDR3 length is 19 residues. Unmatched junction bases numbered 13, after V lost 2 bases and J lost 8 bases.